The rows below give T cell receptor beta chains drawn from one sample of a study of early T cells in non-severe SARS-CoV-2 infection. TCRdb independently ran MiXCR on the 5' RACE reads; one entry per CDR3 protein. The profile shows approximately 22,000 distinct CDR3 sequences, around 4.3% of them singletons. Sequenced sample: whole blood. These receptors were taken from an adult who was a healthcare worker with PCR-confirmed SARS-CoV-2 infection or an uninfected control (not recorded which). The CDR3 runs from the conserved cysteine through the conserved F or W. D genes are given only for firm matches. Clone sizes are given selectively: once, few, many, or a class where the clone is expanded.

TGTGCCAGCAGCCGCACAGGGAAAGGATCCTACGAGCAGTACTTC CASSRTGKGSYEQYF TRBJ2-7 - TRBV7-2 many
TGTGCCTGGATGGGAGCCGGCGGCTATGGCTACACCTTC CAWMGAGGYGYTF TRBJ1-2 - TRBV30 -
TGTGCCAGCAGTCCTATAAGGGGAGGGCGAGGGACAGATACGCAGTATTTT CASSPIRGGRGTDTQYF TRBJ2-3 TRBD2 TRBV28 few
TGTGCCAGCAGTTATTGGAGGGTAGGAAACACTGAAGCTTTCTTT CASSYWRVGNTEAFF TRBJ1-1 - TRBV28 many
TGTGCCACCAGCGGTTGGAGAGACCCTACCTACAATGAGCAGTTCTTC CATSGWRDPTYNEQFF TRBJ2-1 - TRBV15 -
TGTGCCAGCAGAAACAGACCCGGGACAGGGGGTTGGGATACGCAGTATTTT CASRNRPGTGGWDTQYF TRBJ2-3 TRBD1 TRBV12-3/TRBV12-4 many
TGTGCCAGCAGTTCCCGGGACAGGAGAATGTGGGGCTACACCTTC CASSSRDRRMWGYTF TRBJ1-2 TRBD1 TRBV6-6 many
TGTGCCAGCAGCTTATCCAGTAGCAATCAGCCCCAGCATTTT CASSLSSSNQPQHF TRBJ1-5 - TRBV7-9 many
TGTGCCAGCACCACAGAGAGGGGTCGGACAGGGCACTCCTATAATTCACCCCTCCACTTT CASTTERGRTGHSYNSPLHF TRBJ1-6 TRBD1 TRBV27 many
TGTGCCACCTCAACAGGGAATCAGTATGGCTACACCTTC CATSTGNQYGYTF TRBJ1-2 - TRBV28 few
TGTGCCATCAAGAGTGACGGAAAATTCTACGAGCAGTACTTC CAIKSDGKFYEQYF TRBJ2-7 - TRBV10-3 many
TGTGCCAGCAGCTTAGCCCCCGCGCGGCGAGAGACCCAGTACTTC CASSLAPARRETQYF TRBJ2-5 - TRBV7-2 many
TGTGCCAGCAGTTCCCCCGGGACTAAGTCCGATACGCAGTATTTT CASSSPGTKSDTQYF TRBJ2-3 TRBD2 TRBV28 many
TGTGCCAGCACCGACAAAAACATTCAGTACTTC CASTDKNIQYF TRBJ2-4 - TRBV28 many
TGCAGCGTTGGCCTCCCAGGGGGGGCTTACTATGGCTACACCTTC CSVGLPGGAYYGYTF TRBJ1-2 TRBD1 TRBV29-1 many
TGTGCCAGCTCACCATACCAGTTAGGGAATGGCTACACCTTC CASSPYQLGNGYTF TRBJ1-2 - TRBV18 many
TGTGCCAGCAGCTCCACGCACATAGGACTAGCGGACCCCCTCCAATACAATGAGCAGTTCTTC CASSSTHIGLADPLQYNEQFF TRBJ2-1 TRBD2 TRBV7-3 many
TGTGCCAGCAGTTTAAGGGATATGGGCAATTCACCCCTCCACTTT CASSLRDMGNSPLHF TRBJ1-6 - TRBV12-3/TRBV12-4 many
TGTGCCAGCAGCTTAAATTTGTCCCCTGAGACCCAGTACTTC CASSLNLSPETQYF TRBJ2-5 - TRBV7-9 many
TGTGCCAGCGGAGATATGAGCTCTGGAAACACCATATATTTT CASGDMSSGNTIYF TRBJ1-3 - TRBV6-5 many
TGTGCCAGCAGTATAACAGGGGACCTGAACACTGAAGCTTTCTTT CASSITGDLNTEAFF TRBJ1-1 TRBD1 TRBV28 many
TGCAGCGTTGAAGAGGCGGCCGAGACCCAGTACTTC CSVEEAAETQYF TRBJ2-5 - TRBV29-1 many
TGTGCCAGCAGTAATGGACTTATATCCTACAATGAGCAGTTCTTC CASSNGLISYNEQFF TRBJ2-1 - TRBV6-2/TRBV6-3 -
TGTGCCAGCTCACGGGGACAGGGGAGCTCTGGAAACACCATATATTTT CASSRGQGSSGNTIYF TRBJ1-3 TRBD1 TRBV18 many